Described below is a single T cell receptor beta chain sequence and its context. CDR3 length: 12 amino acids. V shed 6 bases and J shed 6 bases, with 12 bases lying between them. TCRdb used MiXCR to reprocess the RT-PCR reads, holding one entry per CDR3 protein. The sample holds some 570,000 distinct CDR3 sequences; about 10% are singletons and the top ten take 9.5% to 11%. These data come from a study of response to subunit inactivated influenza vaccine. These data also featured in a second study, about T cells expressing NK-cell markers. That paper states: Beta-chain TCR cDNA was generated via 5'RACE template switching with UMIs. In a group of several donors, dominant NKG2C+ clonotypes represented roughly 1.0-7.5% of CD8+ T cells. Among several donors, these clonotypes also ranked first in the CD3+CD56-NKG2C+ fraction.

The source is a man aged 50-59 years who received an inactivated influenza vaccine. The sequencing here drew on PBMCs from blood, taken on the day of vaccination. The V and J genes are TRBV12-3 or TRBV12-4 and TRBJ2-7; tentatively, D is TRBD1 (6 bases). CDR3 bases: TGTGCCAGCAGCTTGGACAGTCGCGAGCAGTACTTC. This gives the protein CASSLDSREQYF.